The 4 T cell receptor beta chains below all came from one sample that was sequenced in a study of blood T cells in healthy people across ages. Then a second PCR, running roughly 6 to 12 cycles, was carried out with a sample-barcoded 5' primer and a J-beta primer mix. TCRdb independently ran MiXCR on the 5' RACE reads; one entry per CDR3 protein. The sample lists approximately 900,000 distinct CDR3 sequences; roughly 29% were seen once. The data also belong to a second study, concerning T cells of mothers and their children.

Sequencing input: blood. The receptors originated from a middle-aged woman in good health.

The J gene is TRBJ1-4, the V gene TRBV5-1; D perhaps matches TRBD1 (5 bases). This CDR3 contains 16 residues. Germline CDR1 reads SGHRS; CDR2 reads YFSETQ. V lost 4 bases to trimming and J lost 12 bases, with 25 bases between them. The CDR3 loop reads CASSAGTAPLGGELFF. The CDR3 bases are TGCGCCAGCAGCGCCGGGACTGCCCCTCTTGGGGGAGAACTGTTTTTT.

For this clonotype: One base away lies a much larger clone, so this may be a sequencing read error. This rearrangement joins TRBV29-1 to TRBJ2-7; D gene ambiguous. V was clipped by 4 bases and J by 2 bases, with 15 bases between them. This CDR3 comprises 14 residues. Germline-derived CDR1 and CDR2 are SQVTM and ANQGSEA. The CDR3 loop is CSVVLVDRPYEQYF. In DNA form, the CDR3 reads TGCAGCGTTGTCTTGGTAGACCGACCCTACGAGCAGTACTTC.

This clonotype was counted a few times. One end of the junction does not line up with germline, which may come from a read error. Here the CDR3 DNA reads TGTGCCAGCAGCTTAAGTTCCCTAGCCAAAAACATTCGGTACTTC. It codes for CASSLSSLAKNIRYF. This sequence joins TRBV7-9 and TRBJ2-4, with D possibly being TRBD2 (5 bases). This CDR3 has 15 amino acids. Germline CDR1 is SEHNR and CDR2 is FQNEAQ (reference sequence).

This clonotype was seen at least ten times. This chain joins TRBV28 and TRBJ2-5, with a weak D call TRBD1 (6 bases). Germline CDR1 and CDR2: MDHEN and SYDVKM. V was shortened by 5 bases and J by 7 bases, with 14 bases between the two germline ends. The CDR3 consists of 13 residues. The CDR3 nucleotides read TGTGCCAGCAGTCCTTGGGGGCTGGGGACCCAGTACTTC. Amino acids: CASSPWGLGTQYF.